One sample yielded the 27 T cell receptor beta chains listed below, sequenced in a study of cytomegalovirus exposure and HLA in healthy donors. The PCR had 60 Vbeta and 13 Jbeta primers. Sequencing was performed with immunoSEQ multiplex PCR; in TCRdb, only in-frame clones are kept and a portion is missing. Of 220,000 or so clones listed, around 80% are singletons. Material: PBMCs. Source of these receptors: a male donor in good health and CMV-seronegative.

The gene calls are TRBV5-6 and TRBJ2-7; D is undetermined. In germline, CDR1 is SGHDT, CDR2 YYEEEE. This CDR3 region has 13 residues. Deletions cut 0 bases from V and 5 bases from J, with 9 bases between. CDR3 in DNA: TGTGCCAGCAGCTTGGGGAGTTCCCACGAGCAGTACTTC. This gives the protein CASSLGSSHEQYF.

As DNA, the CDR3 is TGTGCCAGCAGCACCCGGGACATGAACACCGGGGAGCTGTTTTTT. This translates into CASSTRDMNTGELFF. This sequence joins TRBV7-6 and TRBJ2-2; D might be TRBD1 (6 bases). The CDR3 totals 15 residues. V was shortened by 5 bases and J by 1 base, with 11 bases between the two germline ends. Per germline, CDR1 SGHVS and CDR2 FNYEAQ.

The rearrangement links TRBV29-1 to TRBJ2-1; D might be TRBD2 (5 bases). V was shortened by 1 base and J by 2 bases, with 12 bases between the two germline ends. CDR3 length: 15 residues. CDR1 and CDR2 (germline): SQVTM, ANQGSEA. The CDR3 coding sequence is TGCAGCGTTGAAGGGCGAGGGTCCGCCTACAATGAGCAGTTCTTC. This gives the protein CSVEGRGSAYNEQFF.

The count of this clone is one. The chain has TRBV7-9 and TRBJ1-1, with D uncertain. Germline V gene data show CDR1 as SEHNR and CDR2 as FQNEAQ (reference sequence). The ends were cut back, 5 bases at V and 2 bases at J, with 9 bases in the middle. This CDR3 has 13 amino acids. The CDR3 spells CASSLTTNTEAFF. The CDR3 region has the DNA TGTGCCAGCAGCCTCACGACAAACACTGAAGCTTTCTTT.

The rearrangement uses TRBV2 and TRBJ2-3; D is possibly TRBD1 (6 bases). Germline loops: CDR1 SNHLY, CDR2 FYNNEI. Trimming left V 8 bases short and J 6 bases short, with 15 bases between. The length of the CDR3 is 13 residues. The CDR3 here is CASVDRLKDTQYF. CDR3 nucleotides: TGTGCCAGCGTAGACAGGCTGAAGGATACGCAGTATTTT.

Concerning this clone: A read error may produce the germline difference seen at one junction end. The gene calls are TRBV27 and TRBJ2-3, with 8 bases aligning to TRBD2. The V gene's germline CDR1 is MNHEY and CDR2 SMNVEV (reference sequence). The CDR3 runs to 14 residues. The CDR3 DNA reads TGTGTCAGCAGTCCCAGACTAGCGAGAGATACGCAGTATTTT. Protein: CVSSPRLARDTQYF.

This clone was counted only a few times. The chain is built from TRBV7-8 and TRBJ2-3, with TRBD2 identical over 9 bases. Germline CDR1 is SGHVS and CDR2 is FQNEAQ. CDR3 size: 17 residues. Trimming at V came to 5 bases and at J to 0 bases, leaving 9 bases not matched to a gene. For the CDR3, the DNA is TGTGCCAGCAGCGCCGACAGCGGGGGGCCTAGCACAGATACGCAGTATTTT. This sequence encodes CASSADSGGPSTDTQYF. Filled out from reference TRBV7-8 and TRBJ2-3, the complete variable domain reads GAGVSQSPRYKVAKRGQDVALRCDPISGHVSLFWYQQALGQGPEFLTYFQNEAQLDKSGLPSDRFFAERPEGSVSTLKIQRTQQEDSAVYLCASSADSGGPSTDTQYFGPGTRLTVL.

The chain combines TRBV19 with TRBJ2-7; 8 positions match TRBD2. This CDR3 comprises 14 residues. Per germline, CDR1 LNHDA and CDR2 SQIVND (reference sequence). The V segment lost 3 bases and the J segment 3 bases; nucleotides outside the gene matches: 4. The CDR3 here is CASSISGTNYEQYF. The DNA for the CDR3 is TGTGCCAGTAGTATTAGCGGGACCAACTACGAGCAGTACTTC. Full variable domain (missing parts from reference TRBV19 and TRBJ2-7): DGGITQSPKYLFRKEGQNVTLSCEQNLNHDAMYWYRQDPGQGLRLIYYSQIVNDFQKGDIAEGYSVSREKKESFPLTVTSAQKNPTAFYLCASSISGTNYEQYFGPGTRLTVT.

V gene TRBV7-2 combines with J gene TRBJ2-7, with 7 nucleotides matching TRBD2. Trimming cost V 4 bases and J 3 bases; bases outside gene matches: 9. Germline CDR1 SGHTA, CDR2 FQGNSA. This CDR3 comprises 15 residues. The CDR3 loop is CASSSEAGQSYEQYF. The CDR3, as DNA: TGTGCCAGCAGCTCCGAAGCGGGGCAAAGCTACGAGCAGTACTTC. The entire variable domain, with the rest obtained from reference TRBV7-2 and TRBJ2-7, is as follows: GAGVSQSPSNKVTEKGKDVELRCDPISGHTALYWYRQSLGQGLEFLIYFQGNSAPDKSGLPSDRFSAERTGGSVSTLTIQRTQQEDSAVYLCASSSEAGQSYEQYFGPGTRLTVT.

In this sample, this clone turned up once. CDR3 DNA: TGCGCCAGCAGCTTGACAGGTCGCGATCAGCCCCAGCATTTT. Translated: CASSLTGRDQPQHF. The J gene is TRBJ1-5, the V gene TRBV5-1; D may be TRBD1 (5 bases). Per the germline V gene, CDR1 is SGHRS and CDR2 is YFSETQ. This CDR3 spans 14 amino acids. V dropped 1 base and J dropped 5 bases, with 10 bases sitting between them.

This clone was picked up one time. The chain has TRBV5-6 and TRBJ2-5; D not certain. The tail of the sequence fits TRBJ2-7 better, so the J call may be wrong. The CDR3 spans 15 residues. Germline-derived CDR1 and CDR2 are SGHDT and YYEEEE. Written as DNA, the CDR3 is TGTGCCAGCAGCTTTCGCTCGGTTTCATCCTACGAGCAGTACTTC. This sequence encodes CASSFRSVSSYEQYF.

The chain recombines TRBV30 with TRBJ2-7; D unresolved. V was cut by 3 bases and J by 0 bases, with 9 bases left in between. Germline-derived CDR1 and CDR2 are GTSNPN and SVGIG (reference sequence). The length of the CDR3 is 13 residues. DNA of the CDR3: TGTGCCTGGAGAAGCGCCCCCTCCTACGAGCAGTACTTC. This encodes CAWRSAPSYEQYF.

The table lists this clone with a few counts. The chain recombines TRBV30 with TRBJ1-5; D perhaps matches TRBD1 (6 bases). Germline V gene lookup returns CDR1 GTSNPN and CDR2 SVGIG (reference sequence). This CDR3 region has 14 residues. V was trimmed by 1 base and J by 4 bases, leaving 11 bases between them. CDR3 in amino acids: CAWSAGTPNQPQHF. CDR3 coding DNA: TGTGCCTGGAGTGCCGGGACACCGAATCAGCCCCAGCATTTT.

This clone was detected a few times. The chain uses TRBV25-1 and TRBJ2-5; 8 bases match TRBD1. CDR1 and CDR2 (germline): MGHDK, SYGVNS. The CDR3 contains 15 residues. J was trimmed by 1 base and V by 5 bases; bases with no gene match: 6. The CDR3 reads CASSSPTGAQETQYF. For the CDR3, the DNA is TGTGCCAGCAGTTCTCCGACAGGGGCCCAAGAGACCCAGTACTTC.

V gene TRBV27 combines with J gene TRBJ2-1, with 7 bases matching TRBD2. With V trimmed by 2 bases and J by 4 bases, 5 bases remained unmatched. CDR1 is MNHEY and CDR2 is SMNVEV in the germline V gene (reference sequence). The CDR3 extends over 15 amino acids. The CDR3, as DNA: TGTGCCAGCAGTTTACCAGGACTAGATTACAATGAGCAGTTCTTC. Its translation: CASSLPGLDYNEQFF.

This chain joins TRBV28 and TRBJ2-1; 14 bases agree with TRBD2. Germline V lookup: CDR1 MDHEN, CDR2 SYDVKM. The CDR3 is 13 residues long. Trimming removed 8 bases from V and 8 bases from J; junction bases left unmatched: 2. Here the CDR3 DNA reads TGTGCCAGCCGACTAGCGGGAGGGGATGAGCAGTTCTTC. Translation gives CASRLAGGDEQFF.

This clone was seen only a few times. This chain links TRBV19 with TRBJ1-1; no clear D gene. This CDR3 has 13 residues. The germline V gene has CDR1 LNHDA and CDR2 SQIVND (reference sequence). V shed 5 bases and J shed 9 bases, with 16 bases lying between them. Written as DNA, the CDR3 is TGTGCCAGTAGTGTCGGAGCGCTGTATCAAGCTTTCTTT. Translation gives CASSVGALYQAFF.

This clone occurred a few times. The V call is TRBV10-3, the J call TRBJ2-3; tentatively, D is TRBD2 (6 bases). Between the trimmed V and J ends, which lost 1 base and 6 bases, there was a span of 8 bases. CDR1 and CDR2 from the germline V gene are ENHRY and SYGVKD. The CDR3 runs to 13 residues. Written as DNA, the CDR3 is TGTGCCATCAGTGAGTGGGAGGAGGATACGCAGTATTTT. It codes for CAISEWEEDTQYF.

This clone was found a few times. The J gene is TRBJ2-7, the V gene TRBV7-9; 7 bases agree with TRBD2. Germline CDR1 SEHNR, CDR2 FQNEAQ (reference sequence). Trimming took 1 base from V and 2 from J; bases not matched to a gene: 11. The CDR3 is 17 residues long. The CDR3 bases are TGTGCCAGCAGCTTAGGGGATGGGGGGGAGAAAACCTACGAGCAGTACTTC. Translation: CASSLGDGGEKTYEQYF.

This rearrangement joins TRBV5-8 to TRBJ2-2; 9 positions agree with TRBD2. The J segment lost 5 bases and the V segment lost 6 bases, leaving 17 bases of the junction unmatched. The germline V gene has CDR1 SGHTS and CDR2 YDEGEE. This CDR3 contains 18 residues. The CDR3 protein is CASNQQGAVAGVTGELFF. The CDR3 DNA sequence: TGTGCCAGCAATCAACAGGGTGCGGTAGCGGGAGTGACCGGGGAGCTGTTTTTT.

Regarding this clone: The germline gene is not matched at one end of the junction; a read error may be the cause. V is TRBV7-9 and J is TRBJ2-3, with 10 bases that match TRBD1. The CDR3 consists of 16 residues. Germline V lookup: CDR1 SEHNR, CDR2 FQNEAQ (reference sequence). The CDR3 sequence: CSSSFSGTGVVDTQYF. The CDR3 DNA sequence: TGTTCCAGCAGCTTTTCCGGGACAGGGGTGGTAGATACGCAGTATTTT.

The chain recombines TRBV9 with TRBJ2-3; 9 positions match TRBD2. This CDR3 has 16 amino acids. The V gene end was trimmed by 0 bases and the J gene end by 1 base; junction bases not matched to a gene: 3. Germline V gene sequence: CDR1 SGDLS, CDR2 YYNGEE. The chain's CDR3 is CASSVESGGRTDTQYF. In DNA, the CDR3 is TGTGCCAGCAGCGTAGAAAGCGGGGGGCGCACAGATACGCAGTATTTT.

The rearrangement uses TRBV28 and TRBJ2-1, with D possibly TRBD1 on 5 matching bases. In germline, CDR1 is MDHEN, CDR2 SYDVKM. Trimming took off 4 bases at V and 4 bases at J, with 14 bases between the two ends. The CDR3 has 15 residues. The CDR3 loop reads CASSYRGHSYNEQFF. The CDR3 DNA sequence: TGTGCCAGCAGTTACAGAGGACATAGTTACAATGAGCAGTTCTTC. Filled out from reference TRBV28 and TRBJ2-1, the complete variable domain reads DVKVTQSSRYLVKRTGEKVFLECVQDMDHENMFWYRQDPGLGLRLIYFSYDVKMKEKGDIPEGYSVSREKKERFSLILESASTNQTSMYLCASSYRGHSYNEQFFGPGTRLTVL.

The rearrangement links TRBV7-3 to TRBJ2-2, with 7 nucleotides matching TRBD2. The junction had 7 bases not matched to a gene; V was cut back by 2 bases and J by 4 bases. CDR1 SGHTA and CDR2 FQGTGA come from the germline V gene. The CDR3 is made up of 16 amino acids. The CDR3 DNA reads as TGTGCCAGCAGCTTAGTTGCGGGAGCGGGCACCGGGGAGCTGTTTTTT. Its translation: CASSLVAGAGTGELFF.

The table lists this clone with a few counts. The CDR3 region is CASSGSGQLIGETQYF. In DNA, the CDR3 is TGTGCCAGCAGTGGCTCGGGACAACTGATTGGAGAGACCCAGTACTTC. V is TRBV6-1 and J is TRBJ2-5; tentative D call: TRBD1 (6 bases). CDR1 MNHNS and CDR2 SASEGT come from the germline V gene. The V end lost 4 bases, the J end lost 4 bases, and 19 bases lay between the germline ends. The CDR3 spans 16 residues.

The V gene is TRBV2, the J gene TRBJ1-5; D perhaps matches TRBD1 (6 bases). The CDR3 is 13 amino acids. Trimming left V 6 bases short and J 7 bases short, with 13 bases between. CDR1 and CDR2 (germline): SNHLY, FYNNEI. The DNA of the CDR3 is TGTGCCAGCAGACTACAGGGTTGGCAGCCCCAGCATTTT. As protein: CASRLQGWQPQHF.

The V gene is TRBV1, the J gene TRBJ2-2; the DNA was not used to check the table's D call, TRBD2. TRBV1 is termed a pseudogene. CDR3 length: 17 residues. CDR3 protein: CTSSQDRLAGGSGELFF. The CDR3 nucleotides read TGCACCAGCAGCCAAGATCGGCTAGCGGGAGGGTCCGGGGAGCTGTTTTTT.